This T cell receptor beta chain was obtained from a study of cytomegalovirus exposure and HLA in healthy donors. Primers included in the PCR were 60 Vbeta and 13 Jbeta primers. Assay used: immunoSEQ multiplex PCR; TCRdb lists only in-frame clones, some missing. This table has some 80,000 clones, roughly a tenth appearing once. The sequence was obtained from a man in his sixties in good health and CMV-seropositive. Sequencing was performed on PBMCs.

The CDR3 protein is CASSDIGTSGYTQYF. In DNA form, the CDR3 reads TGTGCCAGTAGCGATATTGGGACTAGCGGGTATACGCAGTATTTT. The chain has TRBV19 and TRBJ2-3; 12 bases line up with TRBD2. V was pared by 6 bases and J by 7 bases, with 8 bases of the junction left unmatched. The V gene's germline CDR1 is LNHDA and CDR2 SQIVND (reference sequence). The CDR3 runs 15 residues.